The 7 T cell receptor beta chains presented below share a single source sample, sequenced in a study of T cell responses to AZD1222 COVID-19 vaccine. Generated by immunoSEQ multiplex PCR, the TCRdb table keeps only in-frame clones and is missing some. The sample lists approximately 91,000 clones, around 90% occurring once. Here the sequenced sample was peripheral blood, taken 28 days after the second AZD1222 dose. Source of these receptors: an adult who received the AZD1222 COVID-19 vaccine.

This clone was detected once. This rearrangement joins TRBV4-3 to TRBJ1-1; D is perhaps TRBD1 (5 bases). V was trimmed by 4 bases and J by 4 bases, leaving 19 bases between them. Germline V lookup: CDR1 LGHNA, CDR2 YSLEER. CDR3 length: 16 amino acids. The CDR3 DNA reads TGCGCCAGCAGCCGTTTGGAGGGGAGTTGGCGCACTGAAGCTTTCTTT. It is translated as CASSRLEGSWRTEAFF.

The CDR3 DNA is TGTGCCAGCAGTTCCGACGTCACAGATACGCAGTATTTT. Translation gives CASSSDVTDTQYF. This chain connects TRBV6-2 or TRBV6-3 to TRBJ2-3; D unclear. The CDR3 totals 13 residues. Germline CDR1 is MNHEY and CDR2 is SVGEGT. V lost 4 bases to trimming and J lost 2 bases, with 7 bases between them.

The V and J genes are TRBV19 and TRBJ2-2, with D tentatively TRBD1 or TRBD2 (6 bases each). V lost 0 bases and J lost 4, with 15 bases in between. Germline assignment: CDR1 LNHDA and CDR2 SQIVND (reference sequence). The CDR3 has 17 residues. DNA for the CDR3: TGTGCCAGTAGTATAGATATCGGGGGCGCGTTCACCGGGGAGCTGTTTTTT. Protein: CASSIDIGGAFTGELFF.

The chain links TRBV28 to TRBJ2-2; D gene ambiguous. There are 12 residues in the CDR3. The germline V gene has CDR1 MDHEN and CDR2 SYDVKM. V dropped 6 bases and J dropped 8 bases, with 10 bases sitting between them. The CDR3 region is CASSLSRGELFF. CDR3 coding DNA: TGTGCCAGCAGCCTCTCTAGGGGGGAGCTGTTTTTT.

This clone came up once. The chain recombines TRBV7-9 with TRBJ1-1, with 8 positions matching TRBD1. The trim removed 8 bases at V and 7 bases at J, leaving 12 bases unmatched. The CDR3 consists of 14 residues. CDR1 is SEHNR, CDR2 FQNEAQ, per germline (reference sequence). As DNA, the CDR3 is TGTGCCAGCCTCTTAACGTTCGGGACAGGTGAAGCTTTCTTT. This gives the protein CASLLTFGTGEAFF.

The CDR3 region has the DNA TGTGCCAGCAGCTTAGCCACGGGACAGGGTTCACCTGGAGGCTACACCTTC. It codes for CASSLATGQGSPGGYTF. The chain combines TRBV7-9 with TRBJ1-2, with TRBD1 matching over 9 bases. With 0 bases clipped from V and 8 bases from J, the junction kept 13 bases outside the gene matches. Germline CDR1 and CDR2: SEHNR and FQNEAQ (reference sequence). This CDR3 is 17 amino acids long.

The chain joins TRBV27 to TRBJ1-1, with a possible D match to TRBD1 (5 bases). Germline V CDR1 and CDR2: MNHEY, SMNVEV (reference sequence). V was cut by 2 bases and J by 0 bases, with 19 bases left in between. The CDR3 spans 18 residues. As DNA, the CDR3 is TGTGCCAGCAGTTTACATGGTGGGGGAGAACGTATGAACACTGAAGCTTTCTTT. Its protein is CASSLHGGGERMNTEAFF.